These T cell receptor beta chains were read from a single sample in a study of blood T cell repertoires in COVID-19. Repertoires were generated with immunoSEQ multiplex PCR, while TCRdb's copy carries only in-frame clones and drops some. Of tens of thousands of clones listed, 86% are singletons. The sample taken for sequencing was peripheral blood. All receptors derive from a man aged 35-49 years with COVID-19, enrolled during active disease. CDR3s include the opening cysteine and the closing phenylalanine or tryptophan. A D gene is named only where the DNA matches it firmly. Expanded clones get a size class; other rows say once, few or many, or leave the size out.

TGTGCCAGCAGTTTGGTGGGGACAGACTATGGCTACACCTTC	CASSLVGTDYGYTF	TRBD1	14	TRBJ1-2	NA	TRBV27
TGTGCCAGCAGCCCCGAGGGCAGGGGGTACAATCAGCCCCAGCATTTT	CASSPEGRGYNQPQHF	TRBD1	16	TRBJ1-5	NA	TRBV7-9
TGTGCCAGTAGTATGGGGGACAGGAGCTACGAGCAGTACTTC	CASSMGDRSYEQYF	TRBD1	14	TRBJ2-7	NA	TRBV19
TGTGCCAGCAGCCGTGCACTAGCGGGGGCGCTTGGCACAGATACGCAGTATTTT	CASSRALAGALGTDTQYF	TRBD2	18	TRBJ2-3	NA	TRBV7-9
TGTGCCAGTAGACTAGCCGACAGGGTTGGGAATTCACCCCTCCACTTT	CASRLADRVGNSPLHF	TRBD1	16	TRBJ1-6	NA	TRBV19
TGCGCCAGCAGCTTAGGACAGCCCACAGATACGCAGTATTTT	CASSLGQPTDTQYF	NA	14	TRBJ2-3	few	TRBV5-1
TGTGCCAGCAGCGTAGCTTCCGCGACTAGCGGGGCTAGTGAGCAGTTCTTC	CASSVASATSGASEQFF	TRBD2	17	TRBJ2-1	NA	TRBV9
TGTGCCAGCAGCCGGACAGGAAGAGTGGGAGAGACCCAGTACTTC	CASSRTGRVGETQYF	TRBD1	15	TRBJ2-5	once	TRBV28
TGTGCCAGCACGGGAAGGGACTCTGGAAACACCATATATTTT	CASTGRDSGNTIYF	NA	14	TRBJ1-3	NA	TRBV6-5
TGTGCCAGCAGCTCAACGGGGGGGGAGACCCAGTACTTC	CASSSTGGETQYF	TRBD2	13	TRBJ2-5	NA	TRBV7-7
TGTGCCTGGGTACGTGGAGGGACCCCCAGGGAGCAGTACTTC	CAWVRGGTPREQYF	NA	14	TRBJ2-7	NA	TRBV30
TGTGCCAGCAGCCAAGCCGGAGGCACTGAAGCTTTCTTT	CASSQAGGTEAFF	NA	13	TRBJ1-1	NA	TRBV3-1/TRBV3-2
TGTGCCAGCAGCAAAGCGCAGGGGTTGGCGTCCACTGAAGCTTTCTTT	CASSKAQGLASTEAFF	NA	16	TRBJ1-1	NA	TRBV7-6
TGCGCCAGCAGCTTGAGACTAGCGGGGGACGGTGAGCAGTACTTC	CASSLRLAGDGEQYF	TRBD2	15	TRBJ2-7	once	TRBV5-1
TGCGCCAGCCGCCCGACAGGGGACTATGGCTACACCTTC	CASRPTGDYGYTF	TRBD1	13	TRBJ1-2	NA	TRBV5-1
TGTGCCAGCAAACAGGACCGAGGTGAAGCTTTCTTT	CASKQDRGEAFF	NA	12	TRBJ1-1	NA	TRBV6-6
TGTGCCTGGATGAAGACAGTCTATAATTCACCCCTCCACTTT	CAWMKTVYNSPLHF	NA	14	TRBJ1-6	NA	TRBV30
TGTGCCAGCAGGCAGGGACAGCAAGAGACCCAGTACTTC	CASRQGQQETQYF	TRBD1	13	TRBJ2-5	NA	TRBV6-5
TGTGCCAGCAGTTTCTGGACAGGGGGCTTCTGGAATGAGCAGTTCTTC	CASSFWTGGFWNEQFF	TRBD1	16	TRBJ2-1	NA	TRBV27
TGTGCCAGCAGCCAAGATAACAAGGAGGGGAAATGGAGTAGACTGTTTTTT	CASSQDNKEGKWSRLFF	NA	17	TRBJ1-4	NA	TRBV4-2
TGTGCCAGTACCCTTGGGACAGGGCGTAGCAATCAGCCCCAGCATTTT	CASTLGTGRSNQPQHF	TRBD1	16	TRBJ1-5	NA	TRBV19
TGTGCCAGCAGTGAAGTCTCCTCCACCGGGGAGCTGTTTTTT	CASSEVSSTGELFF	NA	14	TRBJ2-2	NA	TRBV6-1
TGTGCCAGTAGAAGCAGGGGTGGAGAAGAGACCCAGTACTTC	CASRSRGGEETQYF	NA	14	TRBJ2-5	NA	TRBV19
TGTGCCACCAGCAGAGTGACTAGCGGGGCCATTCAGTACTTC	CATSRVTSGAIQYF	TRBD2	14	TRBJ2-4	NA	TRBV15
TGTGCCAGCAGCTTAAGAGGGACCCAGTACTTC	CASSLRGTQYF	NA	11	TRBJ2-5	NA	TRBV7-8
TGTGCCAGCAGCCAAGGCTGGGTGTCAGGGAAAGGATACAATCAGCCCCAGCATTTT	CASSQGWVSGKGYNQPQHF	NA	19	TRBJ1-5	NA	TRBV7-2
TGTGCCAGCAGTTCTACAGGTAGCTCTGGAAACACCATATATTTT	CASSSTGSSGNTIYF	NA	15	TRBJ1-3	NA	TRBV6-6
TGTGCCAGCAGCAAAGCTGACAGGGCGGAGTACGACGAGCAGTACTTC	CASSKADRAEYDEQYF	NA	16	TRBJ2-7	NA	TRBV21-1
TGTGCCGGCCCACGGGAGCATAATAATGAAAAACTGTTTTTT	CAGPREHNNEKLFF	NA	14	TRBJ1-4	NA	TRBV6-4
TGCGCCAGCAGTGGGGGGTATTCCGAGACCCAGTACTTC	CASSGGYSETQYF	NA	13	TRBJ2-5	NA	TRBV5-1
TGTGCCAGCAGCCCCGGTCGGAGGACTGGGGCCAACGTCCTGACTTTC	CASSPGRRTGANVLTF	NA	16	TRBJ2-6	NA	TRBV3-1/TRBV3-2
TGTGCCAGCAGCTTATTGGGGGGGCCGAACACCGGGGAGCTGTTTTTT	CASSLLGGPNTGELFF	NA	16	TRBJ2-2	NA	TRBV11-3
TGTGCCAGCAGGGAGACGCGGGGGGGACCCACAGATACGCAGTATTTT	CASRETRGGPTDTQYF	TRBD2	16	TRBJ2-3	NA	TRBV6-6
TGTGCCAGCAGTTCCCCCCTTTGGCGGTTGGTCTACGAGCAGTACTTC	CASSSPLWRLVYEQYF	NA	16	TRBJ2-7	NA	TRBV7-9
TGTGCCAGCAGCTTAGAGGGTTTCGGACTAGCGATTCAAGAGACCCAGTACTTC	CASSLEGFGLAIQETQYF	TRBD2	18	TRBJ2-5	NA	TRBV7-6
TGTGCAAGTCGCTTAGGGGCGTTACTAAACACCATATATTTT	CASRLGALLNTIYF	NA	14	TRBJ1-3	few	TRBV12-2
TGCAGTGCGGGCTTTAACTATGGCTACACCTTC	CSAGFNYGYTF	NA	11	TRBJ1-2	NA	TRBV20-1
TGTGCCAGCAGCCAAGGATCCTGGACAGAAGAAGCTTTCTTT	CASSQGSWTEEAFF	NA	14	TRBJ1-1	NA	TRBV3-1/TRBV3-2
TGTGCCAGCAGCCCGGGGACAGGGGGGGGCTATGGCTACACCTTC	CASSPGTGGGYGYTF	TRBD1	15	TRBJ1-2	NA	TRBV7-6
TGTGCCAGCAGTTTATCGAGCTCCTATAATTCACCCCTCCACTTT	CASSLSSSYNSPLHF	NA	15	TRBJ1-6	NA	TRBV27
TGTGCCTGGAGTCCTCTAGGAGTAGATACGCAGTATTTT	CAWSPLGVDTQYF	NA	13	TRBJ2-3	NA	TRBV30
TGTGCCAGCAGCTGGACAGGGGGAGGTAACTATGGCTACACCTTC	CASSWTGGGNYGYTF	TRBD1	15	TRBJ1-2	NA	TRBV5-5
TGTGCCAGCAGTGACTACTCCGGCACAGATACGCAGTATTTT	CASSDYSGTDTQYF	NA	14	TRBJ2-3	NA	TRBV6-4
TGTGCCATATCGGGGGGGCTGGGCAATGAGCAGTTCTTC	CAISGGLGNEQFF	TRBD2	13	TRBJ2-1	NA	TRBV19
TGTGCTAGTGGCAAAAATACAGGGGGAGTCGCTGAAGCTTTCTTT	CASGKNTGGVAEAFF	TRBD1	15	TRBJ1-1	NA	TRBV12-5
TGTGCCACCCATGACCGGGACAGCTATAATTCACCCCTCCACTTT	CATHDRDSYNSPLHF	TRBD1	15	TRBJ1-6	NA	TRBV10-3
TGTGCCAGCAGCCCGGTGGGCAGAGCTAACTATGGCTACACCTTC	CASSPVGRANYGYTF	NA	15	TRBJ1-2	NA	TRBV5-6
TGTGCCAGTAACACCGGACAGGTGTCGGGAAACACCATATATTTT	CASNTGQVSGNTIYF	TRBD1	15	TRBJ1-3	NA	TRBV19
TGTGCCAGCAGCGTAGCTTGGCGGGGGGGCGGGGAGCTGTTTTTT	CASSVAWRGGGELFF	TRBD2	15	TRBJ2-2	NA	TRBV9
TGTGCCAGCAGCTTCCAGGGATCCACTGAAGCTTTCTTT	CASSFQGSTEAFF	NA	13	TRBJ1-1	NA	TRBV11-2
TGTGCCATCAGTGAGGCAGCTGGAAACACCATATATTTT	CAISEAAGNTIYF	NA	13	TRBJ1-3	few	TRBV10-3
TGTGCCAGCAGTTACAGAGGAGGACTAGTGAAAGAGACCCAGTACTTC	CASSYRGGLVKETQYF	TRBD2	16	TRBJ2-5	NA	TRBV6-7
TGTGCCAGCAGCACAAGAAGGACTAGCGGGGACACAGATACGCAGTATTTT	CASSTRRTSGDTDTQYF	TRBD2	17	TRBJ2-3	NA	TRBV7-2